This T cell receptor (beta chain) was sequenced for a study of PD-1 blockade in mismatch repair-deficient tumors. Study results and caveats: Rapid post-treatment expansion, then contraction, generally preceding radiologic response, marked tumor-resident clones.

TCRdb's table, derived via immunoSEQ multiplex PCR, lists solely in-frame clones and lacks some. Among 80,000 to 100,000 clones, 65% to 85% were seen once, and the ten largest hold about 2.6%. PCR or immunohistochemistry showed mismatch repair deficiency in every enrolled patient. Three pembrolizumab responders had their TCRs sequenced. Comments on this clone: Its specificity is not known.

Trimming left V 0 bases short and J 9 bases short, with 9 bases between. The CDR3 consists of 13 residues. From germline, CDR1 is MGHDK and CDR2 SYGVNS. The V and J genes are TRBV25-1 and TRBJ2-1; tentative D call: TRBD1 (5 bases). The sample was peripheral blood, taken 12 weeks after starting pembrolizumab. The receptor's source is an adult with mismatch repair-deficient cancer. CDR3 protein: CASSEYSGREQFF. The CDR3 region has the DNA TGTGCCAGCAGTGAATATTCAGGGCGTGAGCAGTTCTTC.